This T cell receptor beta chain was sequenced for a study of cytomegalovirus exposure and HLA in healthy donors. The PCR had 60 Vbeta and 13 Jbeta primers. Measured with immunoSEQ multiplex PCR; TCRdb has only the in-frame clones, and not every one. Found here are about 190,000 clones, 79% of them singletons; the top ten hold 1.6%. Looked up from germline, CDR1 is SEHNR and CDR2 is FQNEAQ (reference sequence). The CDR3 totals 13 residues. Findings and caveats of the study: An apparent linkage of common viral pathogens to several of the most significant clusters emerged in a later analysis. High specificity and sensitivity for cytomegalovirus status were reported for the classifier.

Notes on this clone: Its antigen remains unknown. One end of the junction is discordant with germline, which a read error may explain.

Healthy bone marrow donors made up the cohort. What was sequenced was PBMCs. This clonotype originated in a woman aged 18 to 35 in good health and CMV-seronegative. This rearrangement joins TRBV7-9 to TRBJ1-1; unclear D gene. The CDR3 is CSSTLSRNTEAFF. The CDR3 DNA is TGTTCCAGCACCCTTAGTAGGAACACTGAAGCTTTCTTT.